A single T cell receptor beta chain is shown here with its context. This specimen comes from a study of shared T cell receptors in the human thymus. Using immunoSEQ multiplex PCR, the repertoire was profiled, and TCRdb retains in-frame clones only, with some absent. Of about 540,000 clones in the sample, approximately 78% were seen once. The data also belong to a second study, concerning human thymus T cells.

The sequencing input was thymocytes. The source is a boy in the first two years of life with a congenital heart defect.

The chain's CDR3 is CSVEDEGGRTDTQYF. CDR3 nucleotide sequence: TGCAGCGTTGAAGATGAGGGGGGGCGCACAGATACGCAGTATTTT. This sequence joins TRBV29-1 and TRBJ2-3; possible D gene TRBD2, 7 bases. The CDR3 spans 15 residues. Germline values: CDR1 SQVTM, CDR2 ANQGSEA. Between the trimmed V and J ends, which lost 0 bases and 1 base, there was a span of 11 bases.